The rows below give T cell receptor beta chains drawn from one sample of a study of T cell responses to AZD1222 COVID-19 vaccine. Sequencing was performed with immunoSEQ multiplex PCR; in TCRdb, only in-frame clones are kept and a portion is missing. The sample yields fewer than 180,000 clones, 75% to 95% seen once. Here the sequenced sample was peripheral blood, taken 28 days after the second AZD1222 dose. Receptors were obtained from an adult who received the AZD1222 COVID-19 vaccine. Each CDR3 is given with its conserved first and last residue. The D gene is left open where the match is weak. Clone size appears in some rows only: once, few, many, or a class for an expanded clone.

J gene	clone size	D gene	V gene	CDR3 DNA	CDR3 protein
TRBJ1-3	many	NA	TRBV6-1	TGTGCCAGCAGTGAAGAGGCAGGCCGCTCTGGAAACACCATATATTTT	CASSEEAGRSGNTIYF
TRBJ2-7	NA	NA	TRBV21-1	TGTGCCAGCAGGATGCCCGGGACAGGATTCTACGAGCAGTACTTC	CASRMPGTGFYEQYF
TRBJ2-3	once	TRBD2	TRBV6-5	TGTGCCAGCAGTTACGGGACTAGCAAGTATTTT	CASSYGTSKYF
TRBJ1-6	NA	NA	TRBV14	TGTGCCAGCAGCATCGGTTCAGGGAAAAATTCACCCCTCCACTTT	CASSIGSGKNSPLHF
TRBJ2-3	NA	NA	TRBV7-2	TGTGCCAGCAGCACTAGGTGGGGGGCAGATACGCAGTATTTT	CASSTRWGADTQYF
TRBJ1-2	NA	TRBD1	TRBV10-3	TGTGCCATCAGTTTGGACAGGGGGCAGGATGGCTACACCTTC	CAISLDRGQDGYTF
TRBJ2-7	NA	TRBD1	TRBV27	TGTGCCAGCAATTCCGGGACAGGGCCCTACGAGCAGTACTTC	CASNSGTGPYEQYF
TRBJ1-1	NA	NA	TRBV3-1/TRBV3-2	TGTGCCAGCAGCCAAGCAGGGATGAACACTGAAGCTTTCTTT	CASSQAGMNTEAFF
TRBJ2-2	NA	NA	TRBV10-2	TGCGCCAGCCTCCTAGGGGAGCTGTTTTTT	CASLLGELFF
TRBJ2-2	NA	NA	TRBV19	TGTGCCAGTAGTACCCGGACAGGGAGGGACACCGGGGAGCTGTTTTTT	CASSTRTGRDTGELFF
TRBJ1-5	NA	NA	TRBV6-1	TGTGCCAGCAGTGAAGCTTGGACTAGACAGATCAATCAGCCCCAGCATTTT	CASSEAWTRQINQPQHF
TRBJ2-1	NA	NA	TRBV5-1	TGCGCCAGCAGCTTGGAATGGGTGCAGGACAATGAGCAGTTCTTC	CASSLEWVQDNEQFF
TRBJ1-1	NA	TRBD1	TRBV5-1	TGCGCCAGCAGCTTACAGGGGGCAGATGAAGCTTTCTTT	CASSLQGADEAFF
TRBJ2-7	NA	TRBD1	TRBV5-1	TGCGCCAGCAGCACAACGGACAGGGAATACGAGCAGTACTTC	CASSTTDREYEQYF
TRBJ1-1	NA	NA	TRBV29-1	TGCAGCGTTGGAATGAACACTGAAGCTTTCTTT	CSVGMNTEAFF
TRBJ2-7	NA	TRBD1	TRBV6-5	TGTGCCAGCAGTACGACAGGGCACGACGGGAACGAGCAGTACTTC	CASSTTGHDGNEQYF
TRBJ1-1	NA	NA	TRBV19	TGTGCCAGTAGTTTTGGGACGGTTACTGAAGCTTTCTTT	CASSFGTVTEAFF
TRBJ2-3	NA	NA	TRBV9	TGTGCCAGCAGGGGAGATACGCAGTATTTT	CASRGDTQYF
TRBJ1-1	NA	TRBD1	TRBV6-4	TGTGCCAGCAGTGACTCGATAGGTGGACAGGGGCTGTTAGCTTTCTTT	CASSDSIGGQGLLAFF
TRBJ2-2	NA	NA	TRBV9	TGTGCCAGCAGCGTAGAACTAGCTGGGAACACCGGGGAGCTGTTTTTT	CASSVELAGNTGELFF
TRBJ2-4	NA	NA	TRBV30	TGTGCCTGGAGTGTCCAGGGAGACATTCAGTACTTC	CAWSVQGDIQYF
TRBJ2-1	NA	TRBD2	TRBV4-1	TGCGCCAGCAGCCAAGATGGGTTTGGGCTAGCGGGAGATAGGAATGAGCAGTTCTTC	CASSQDGFGLAGDRNEQFF
TRBJ1-3	NA	NA	TRBV24-1	TGTGCCACCAGTGATCCCCAGGGCGCTGGAAACACCATATATTTT	CATSDPQGAGNTIYF
TRBJ1-1	NA	TRBD1	TRBV18	TGTGCCAGCTCATCCAGACAGGGGTGGACTGAAGCTTTCTTT	CASSSRQGWTEAFF
TRBJ2-3	NA	TRBD2	TRBV30	TGTGCCTGGGGTCATCCAAGACTAGCGGGAGGCACAGATACGCAGTATTTT	CAWGHPRLAGGTDTQYF
TRBJ2-1	NA	TRBD2	TRBV27	TGTGCCAGCAGAGCGGGAGGTTCCTACAATGAGCAGTTCTTC	CASRAGGSYNEQFF
TRBJ2-3	NA	TRBD2	TRBV11-2	TGTGCCAGCAGCTTGTGGACTAGCGGGAGGGAAGATACGCAGTATTTT	CASSLWTSGREDTQYF
TRBJ2-3	NA	TRBD1	TRBV6-5	TGTGCCAGCAGTAACCGGCAGGGGGCTTACCAGTATTTT	CASSNRQGAYQYF
TRBJ1-1	NA	NA	TRBV6-5	TGTGCCAGCTACCTTTCGAACACTGAAGCTTTCTTT	CASYLSNTEAFF
TRBJ2-1	NA	NA	TRBV19	TGTGCCAGTAGTATTCCGCAGGGTCACAATGAGCAGTTCTTC	CASSIPQGHNEQFF
TRBJ2-1	NA	TRBD2	TRBV15	TGTGCCACCAGCATGTGGACTAGCGGGAGGTCAGATGAGCAGTTCTTC	CATSMWTSGRSDEQFF
TRBJ1-4	NA	NA	TRBV6-1	TGTGCCAGCAGTGAATGGGGGAATGAAAAACTGTTTTTT	CASSEWGNEKLFF
TRBJ2-3	NA	TRBD1	TRBV6-5	TGTGCCAGCACCCACAGGGGGAAAACAGATACGCAGTATTTT	CASTHRGKTDTQYF
TRBJ1-2	NA	TRBD1	TRBV2	TGTGCCAGCAGTGCCCTTGAGACAGGGGGTAAAGGCTACACCTTC	CASSALETGGKGYTF
TRBJ2-2	NA	NA	TRBV7-6	TGTGCCAGCAGCTTAGGTTCGGGGGCCGGCGGCGGGGAGCTGTTTTTT	CASSLGSGAGGGELFF
TRBJ2-2	NA	TRBD2	TRBV27	TGTGCCAGCAGTTTACTAGCGGGAGTGGGGACCGGGGAGCTGTTTTTT	CASSLLAGVGTGELFF
TRBJ1-2	NA	NA	TRBV6-2/TRBV6-3	TGTGCCAGCAGTTACGGGGCTGCCCTAAATGGCTACACCTTC	CASSYGAALNGYTF
TRBJ2-2	once	NA	TRBV3-1/TRBV3-2	TGTGCCAGCAGCCAAGAATGGCTCCTTGCCGGGGAGCTGTTTTTT	CASSQEWLLAGELFF
TRBJ1-4	NA	NA	TRBV15	TGTGCCACCAGCAGAGACAGGGCGTTTGAAAAACTGTTTTTT	CATSRDRAFEKLFF
TRBJ1-5	NA	TRBD1	TRBV7-8	TGTGCCAGCAGCGCCTGGGACAGTCTCCAGCCCCAGCATTTT	CASSAWDSLQPQHF
TRBJ2-7	NA	NA	TRBV3-1/TRBV3-2	TGTGCCAGCAGCCAAGTGGGGGGGACATCCAACGAGCAGTACTTC	CASSQVGGTSNEQYF
TRBJ1-6	few	NA	TRBV7-9	TGTGCCAGCAGCTCGCTTAGAGATTCACCCCTCCACTTT	CASSSLRDSPLHF
TRBJ2-7	NA	TRBD1	TRBV3-1/TRBV3-2	TGTGCCAGCAGCCAAGATACAGGGGGAACCTACGAGCAGTACTTC	CASSQDTGGTYEQYF
TRBJ1-4	NA	NA	TRBV12-3/TRBV12-4	TGTGCCAGCGGTAGTTCAACTAATGAAAAACTGTTTTTT	CASGSSTNEKLFF
TRBJ2-3	NA	NA	TRBV9	TGTGCCAGCAGCGTATCGACGAGTTGGGGGCGTCCAGATACGCAGTATTTT	CASSVSTSWGRPDTQYF
TRBJ1-1	NA	NA	TRBV5-1	TGCGCCAGCAGCTTGGCTCAGCACACTGAAGCTTTCTTT	CASSLAQHTEAFF
TRBJ1-5	NA	NA	TRBV18	TGTGCCAGCTCACCGGGGGACAATCAGCCCCAGCATTTT	CASSPGDNQPQHF
TRBJ1-1	NA	NA	TRBV6-4	TGTGCCAGCAGCCCTGAGATTCTACAACCGATGAACACTGAAGCTTTCTTT	CASSPEILQPMNTEAFF
TRBJ1-2	NA	NA	TRBV3-1/TRBV3-2	TGTGCCAGCAGCCGAGCTCCGGGAAAAAACTATGGCTACACCTTC	CASSRAPGKNYGYTF
TRBJ2-6	NA	TRBD2	TRBV27	TGTGCCAGCAGTTCCATGACTAGCGGGGGGTTCTCTGGGGCCAACGTCCTGACTTTC	CASSSMTSGGFSGANVLTF
TRBJ1-1	few	TRBD1	TRBV18	TGTGCCAGCTCACCTCACCACACAGGGGACACTGAAGCTTTCTTT	CASSPHHTGDTEAFF
TRBJ1-1	NA	TRBD1	TRBV2	TGTGCCAGCAGTCCCCCGACAGGGTTCACTGAAGCTTTCTTT	CASSPPTGFTEAFF